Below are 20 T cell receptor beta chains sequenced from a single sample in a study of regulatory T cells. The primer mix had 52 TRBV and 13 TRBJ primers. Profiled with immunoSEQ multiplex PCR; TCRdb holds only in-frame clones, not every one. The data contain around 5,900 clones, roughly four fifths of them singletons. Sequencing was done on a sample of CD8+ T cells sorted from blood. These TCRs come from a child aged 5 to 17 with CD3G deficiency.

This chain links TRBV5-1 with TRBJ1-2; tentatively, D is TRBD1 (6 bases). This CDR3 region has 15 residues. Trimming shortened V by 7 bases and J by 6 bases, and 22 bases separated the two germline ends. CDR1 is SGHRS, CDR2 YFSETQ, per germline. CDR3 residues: CASSGGANHPDGYTF. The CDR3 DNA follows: TGCGCCAGCTCCGGGGGGGCGAACCACCCGGATGGCTACACCTTC.

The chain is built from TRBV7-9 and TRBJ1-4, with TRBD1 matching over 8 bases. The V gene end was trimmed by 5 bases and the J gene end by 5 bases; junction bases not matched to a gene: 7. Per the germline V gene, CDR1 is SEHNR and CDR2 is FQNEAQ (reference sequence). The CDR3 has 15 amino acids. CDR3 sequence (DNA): TGTGCCAGCAGCCCCGGGACAGGATCGAATGAAAAACTGTTTTTT. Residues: CASSPGTGSNEKLFF.

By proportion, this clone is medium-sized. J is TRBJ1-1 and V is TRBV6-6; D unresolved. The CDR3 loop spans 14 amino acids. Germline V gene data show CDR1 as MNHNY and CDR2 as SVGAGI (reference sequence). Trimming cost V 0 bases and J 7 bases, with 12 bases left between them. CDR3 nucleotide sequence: TGTGCCAGCAGTTACTCTTTCAAGATCTGTGAAGCTTTCTTT. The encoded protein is CASSYSFKICEAFF.

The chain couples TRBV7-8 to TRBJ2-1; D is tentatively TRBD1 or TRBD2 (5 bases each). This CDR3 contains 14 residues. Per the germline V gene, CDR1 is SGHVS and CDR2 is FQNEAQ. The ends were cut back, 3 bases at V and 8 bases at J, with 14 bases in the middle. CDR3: CASSLSRVGDEQFF. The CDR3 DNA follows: TGTGCCAGCAGCTTGTCCAGGGTGGGGGATGAGCAGTTCTTC.

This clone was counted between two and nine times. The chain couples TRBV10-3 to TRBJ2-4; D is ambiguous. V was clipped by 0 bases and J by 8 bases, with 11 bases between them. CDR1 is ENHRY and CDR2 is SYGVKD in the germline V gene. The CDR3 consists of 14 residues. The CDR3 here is CAISESHASDIQYF. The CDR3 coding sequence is TGTGCCATCAGTGAGTCCCATGCAAGTGACATTCAGTACTTC.

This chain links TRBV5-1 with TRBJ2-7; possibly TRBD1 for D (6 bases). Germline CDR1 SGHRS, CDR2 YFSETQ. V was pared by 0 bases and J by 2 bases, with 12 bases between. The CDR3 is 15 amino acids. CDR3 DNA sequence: TGCGCCAGCAGCTTGGGAGGGGGAGAAGCCTACGAGCAGTACTTC. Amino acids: CASSLGGGEAYEQYF.

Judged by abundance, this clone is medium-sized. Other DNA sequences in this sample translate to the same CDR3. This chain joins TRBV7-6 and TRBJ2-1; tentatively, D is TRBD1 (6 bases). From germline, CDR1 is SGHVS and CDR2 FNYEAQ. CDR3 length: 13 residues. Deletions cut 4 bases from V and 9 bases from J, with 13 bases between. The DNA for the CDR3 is TGTGCCAGCAGCTCCTCACAGGGTAGTGAGCAGTTCTTC. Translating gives CASSSSQGSEQFF.

The CDR3 loop is CASSLGPEGARDTQYF. The CDR3 DNA reads as TGTGCCAGCAGTTTAGGACCCGAGGGGGCCAGAGATACGCAGTATTTT. The V call is TRBV28, the J call TRBJ2-3; 7 nucleotides match TRBD1. Germline trimming cut 2 bases from V and 5 bases from J; bases unmatched to any gene: 10. Per the germline V gene, CDR1 is MDHEN and CDR2 is SYDVKM. The CDR3 totals 16 residues.

The DNA for the CDR3 is TGTGCCAGCAGTCCGAAAGGACAGGGGGCGGTCGAGCAGTACTTC. This sequence encodes CASSPKGQGAVEQYF. This sequence joins TRBV27 and TRBJ2-7; 11 positions agree with TRBD1. The CDR3 is made up of 15 amino acids. V lost 5 bases, J lost 6 bases, and 9 bases stayed unmatched. The germline V gene encodes CDR1 MNHEY and CDR2 SMNVEV (reference sequence).

The DNA for the CDR3 is TGTGCCAGCAGTTTTGTAGCGGGAACAGATACGCAGTATTTT. Residues: CASSFVAGTDTQYF. This chain uses TRBV28 with TRBJ2-3, with TRBD2 matching 8 bases. The ends lost 3 bases at V and 3 bases at J; junction bases unmatched: 2. Germline V gene lookup returns CDR1 MDHEN and CDR2 SYDVKM. The CDR3 consists of 14 residues. The complete variable domain, with remaining parts taken from reference TRBV28 and TRBJ2-3, reads DVKVTQSSRYLVKRTGEKVFLECVQDMDHENMFWYRQDPGLGLRLIYFSYDVKMKEKGDIPEGYSVSREKKERFSLILESASTNQTSMYLCASSFVAGTDTQYFGPGTRLTVL.

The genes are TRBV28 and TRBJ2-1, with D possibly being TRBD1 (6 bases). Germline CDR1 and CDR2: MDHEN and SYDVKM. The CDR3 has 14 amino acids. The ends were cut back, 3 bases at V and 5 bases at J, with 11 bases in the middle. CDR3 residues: CASSFRGYNNEQFF. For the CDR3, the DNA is TGTGCCAGCAGTTTTAGGGGGTACAACAATGAGCAGTTCTTC.

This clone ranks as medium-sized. The CDR3 nucleotides read TGTGCCAGCACTAATAGCGGGACCTACGAGCAGTACTTC. Translation: CASTNSGTYEQYF. J is TRBJ2-7 and V is TRBV28; the match to TRBD2 covers 8 bases. V lost 7 bases to trimming and J lost 2 bases; unmatched junction nucleotides: 4. The CDR3 spans 13 residues. Germline CDR1 MDHEN, CDR2 SYDVKM.

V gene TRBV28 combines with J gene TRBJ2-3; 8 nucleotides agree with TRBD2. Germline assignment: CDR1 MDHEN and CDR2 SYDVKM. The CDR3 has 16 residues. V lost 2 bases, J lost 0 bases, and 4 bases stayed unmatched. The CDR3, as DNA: TGTGCCAGCAGTTTAACTAGCGGACCCAGCACAGATACGCAGTATTTT. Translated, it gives CASSLTSGPSTDTQYF. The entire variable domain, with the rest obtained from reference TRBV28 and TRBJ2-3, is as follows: DVKVTQSSRYLVKRTGEKVFLECVQDMDHENMFWYRQDPGLGLRLIYFSYDVKMKEKGDIPEGYSVSREKKERFSLILESASTNQTSMYLCASSLTSGPSTDTQYFGPGTRLTVL.

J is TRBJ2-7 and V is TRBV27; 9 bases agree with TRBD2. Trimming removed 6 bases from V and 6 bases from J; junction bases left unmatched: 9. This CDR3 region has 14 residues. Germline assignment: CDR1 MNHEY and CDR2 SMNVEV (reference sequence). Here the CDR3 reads CASSPSGGRAEQYF. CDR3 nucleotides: TGTGCCAGCAGCCCCTCGGGCGGGAGGGCCGAGCAGTACTTC.

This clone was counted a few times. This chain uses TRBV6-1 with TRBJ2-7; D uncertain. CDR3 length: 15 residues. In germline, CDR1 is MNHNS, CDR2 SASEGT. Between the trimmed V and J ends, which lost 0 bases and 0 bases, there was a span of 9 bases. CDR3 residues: CASSEAWQTSYEQYF. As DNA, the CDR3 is TGTGCCAGCAGTGAAGCCTGGCAGACCTCCTACGAGCAGTACTTC.

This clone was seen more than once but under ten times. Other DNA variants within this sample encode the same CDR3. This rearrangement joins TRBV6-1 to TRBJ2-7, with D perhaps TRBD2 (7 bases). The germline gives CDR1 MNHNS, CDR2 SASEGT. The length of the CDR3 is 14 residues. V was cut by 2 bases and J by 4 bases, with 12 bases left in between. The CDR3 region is CASSELGGAYEQYF. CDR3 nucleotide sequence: TGTGCCAGCAGTGAACTGGGGGGGGCTTACGAGCAGTACTTC.

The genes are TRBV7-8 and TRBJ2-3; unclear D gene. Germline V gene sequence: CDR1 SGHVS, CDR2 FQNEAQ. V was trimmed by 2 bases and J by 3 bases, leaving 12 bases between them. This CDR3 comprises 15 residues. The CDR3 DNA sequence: TGTGCCAGCAGCTTATGGGATTCTCCGACAGATACGCAGTATTTT. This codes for CASSLWDSPTDTQYF.

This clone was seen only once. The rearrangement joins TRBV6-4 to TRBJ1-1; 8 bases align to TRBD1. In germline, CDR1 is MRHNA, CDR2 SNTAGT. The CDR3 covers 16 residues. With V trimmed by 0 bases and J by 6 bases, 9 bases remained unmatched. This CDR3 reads CASSDSLDRGSAEAFF. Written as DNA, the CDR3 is TGTGCCAGCAGTGACTCGCTAGACAGGGGAAGCGCTGAAGCTTTCTTT.

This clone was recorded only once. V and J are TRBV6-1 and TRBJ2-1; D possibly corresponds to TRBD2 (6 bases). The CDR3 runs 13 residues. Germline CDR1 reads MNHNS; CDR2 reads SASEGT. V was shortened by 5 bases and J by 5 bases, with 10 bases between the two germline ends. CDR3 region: CASSRRRDNEQFF. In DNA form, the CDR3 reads TGTGCCAGCAGTAGGAGGAGGGACAATGAGCAGTTCTTC.

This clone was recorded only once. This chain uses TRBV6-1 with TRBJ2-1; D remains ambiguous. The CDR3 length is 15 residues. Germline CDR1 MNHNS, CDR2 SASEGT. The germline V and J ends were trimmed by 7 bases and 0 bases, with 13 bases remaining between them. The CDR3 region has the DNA TGTGCCAGCATTCCGGGCCCTAGCTCCTACAATGAGCAGTTCTTC. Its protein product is CASIPGPSSYNEQFF.